There are a few counts of the clone carrying this T cell receptor beta chain. This sample is part of a study of cytomegalovirus exposure and HLA in healthy donors. The length of the CDR3 is 14 residues. V was pared by 1 base and J by 3 bases, with 9 bases between. Per the germline V gene, CDR1 is KGHSH and CDR2 is LQKENI. The PCR made use of 60 Vbeta and 13 Jbeta primers. Profiling relied on immunoSEQ multiplex PCR, and the TCRdb table lists in-frame clones only, not all of them. The data show 150,000 or so clones, with about 75% seen just once and roughly 0.68% held by the top ten. The V call is TRBV18, the J call TRBJ1-2, with D hard to call. The sequencing input was PBMCs. The clonotype originates from a male donor in good health and CMV-seronegative. CDR3: CASSPRADYYGYTF. CDR3 in DNA: TGTGCCAGCTCACCACGCGCGGATTACTATGGCTACACCTTC.